The 23 T cell receptor beta chains listed next were all sequenced from one sample in a study of T cell responses to AZD1222 COVID-19 vaccine. TCRdb's table, derived via immunoSEQ multiplex PCR, lists solely in-frame clones and lacks some. The sample shows 150,000 to 180,000 clones, about 89% of them seen only once. This material consisted of peripheral blood, taken 28 days after the second AZD1222 dose. The source is an adult who received the AZD1222 COVID-19 vaccine.

The V call is TRBV20-1, the J call TRBJ2-3, with 7 bases that match TRBD1. V shed 3 bases, J shed 2 bases, and the junction held 8 bases outside the gene matches. This CDR3 has 15 amino acids. CDR1 and CDR2 from the germline V gene are DFQATT and SNEGSKA (reference sequence). The CDR3, as DNA: TGCAGTGCTAGTACGGGACAGTTGGACACAGATACGCAGTATTTT. Encoded protein: CSASTGQLDTDTQYF.

V is TRBV14 and J is TRBJ1-2; no definite D call. Germline V CDR1 and CDR2: SGHDN, FVKESK. The germline V and J ends were trimmed by 0 bases and 5 bases, with 13 bases remaining between them. This CDR3 contains 15 residues. Written as DNA, the CDR3 is TGTGCCAGCAGCCAAGAAACCGCGGCCCCTTATGGCTACACCTTC. It translates to CASSQETAAPYGYTF.

Written as DNA, the CDR3 is TGCGCCAGCAGCCAAACCGGGACCACAATCCCAGATACGCAGTATTTT. It specifies CASSQTGTTIPDTQYF. The V call is TRBV4-1, the J call TRBJ2-3, with D possibly being TRBD1 or TRBD2 (5 bases each). CDR3 length: 16 amino acids. V lost 2 bases, J lost 4 bases, and 16 bases lay in between. Germline CDR1 is MGHRA and CDR2 is YSYEKL.

This sequence joins TRBV29-1 and TRBJ1-5, with TRBD1 as a possible D gene (5 bases). Trimming pared 5 bases from V and 4 bases from J, leaving 9 bases between. Germline V gives CDR1 SQVTM, CDR2 ANQGSEA. The CDR3 extends over 12 amino acids. The CDR3 DNA follows: TGCAGCGTTACCTCAGGGAATCAGCCCCAGCATTTT. It encodes CSVTSGNQPQHF. Full variable domain (outside the CDR3, taken from reference TRBV29-1 and TRBJ1-5): SAVISQKPSRDICQRGTSLTIQCQVDSQVTMMFWYRQQPGQSLTLIATANQGSEATYESGFVIDKFPISRPNLTFSTLTVSNMSPEDSSIYLCSVTSGNQPQHFGDGTRLSIL.

V gene TRBV5-6 combines with J gene TRBJ2-7, with D hard to call. V gave up 0 bases and J gave up 1 base, with 8 bases separating them. Germline V gives CDR1 SGHDT, CDR2 YYEEEE. This CDR3 comprises 14 residues. The CDR3 loop is CASSLDRRSYEQYF. In nucleotides, the CDR3 is TGTGCCAGCAGCTTGGACAGAAGATCCTACGAGCAGTACTTC.

This clone turned up a few times. V usage is TRBV3-1 (or the pseudogene TRBV3-2) and J usage is TRBJ2-7, with D hard to call. CDR1 and CDR2 from the germline V gene are LGHDT and YNNKEL (reference sequence). This CDR3 comprises 13 residues. V was cut by 1 base and J by 6 bases, with 10 bases left in between. This CDR3 reads CASSQVQSAEQYF. Written as DNA, the CDR3 is TGTGCCAGCAGCCAAGTTCAGTCCGCCGAGCAGTACTTC.

CDR3 nucleotide sequence: TGTGCCAGCAACCCGCGGGGAGGGGGCAAAAACATTCAGTACTTC. Amino acid sequence: CASNPRGGGKNIQYF. This chain links TRBV28 with TRBJ2-4, with D possibly matching TRBD2 (7 bases). Trimming removed 7 bases at V and 3 bases at J, with 16 bases between. Germline V CDR1 and CDR2: MDHEN, SYDVKM. There are 15 residues in the CDR3.

This chain links TRBV5-1 with TRBJ2-2, with D tentatively TRBD1 (6 bases). Germline CDR1 and CDR2: SGHRS and YFSETQ. The CDR3 loop spans 13 amino acids. V was shortened by 4 bases and J by 3 bases, with 7 bases between the two germline ends. Here the CDR3 reads CASSPGDTGELFF. CDR3 DNA: TGCGCCAGCAGCCCAGGGGACACCGGGGAGCTGTTTTTT. The variable domain in full, completed from reference TRBV5-1 and TRBJ2-2, reads KAGVTQTPRYLIKTRGQQVTLSCSPISGHRSVSWYQQTPGQGLQFLFEYFSETQRNKGNFPGRFSGRQFSNSRSEMNVSTLELGDSALYLCASSPGDTGELFFGEGSRLTVL.

The genes are TRBV21-1 and TRBJ2-7. TRBV21-1 is classified as a pseudogene. The length of the CDR3 is 9 residues. CDR3 amino acids: CASSGPRDF. The CDR3 region has the DNA TGTGCCAGCAGCGGACCCCGGGACTTC.

This clone showed up many times. The CDR3 loop is CAWSIGGLYGYTF. CDR3 DNA sequence: TGTGCCTGGAGTATAGGCGGACTATATGGCTACACCTTC. The rearrangement links TRBV30 to TRBJ1-2; no firm D call. This CDR3 is 13 amino acids long. In germline, CDR1 is GTSNPN, CDR2 SVGIG (reference sequence). V lost 2 bases and J 5 bases, leaving 12 bases between the germline ends.

This rearrangement joins TRBV12-3 or TRBV12-4 to TRBJ1-1; 11 bases agree with TRBD1. Trimming took 5 bases from V and 11 from J; bases not matched to a gene: 7. The CDR3 length is 13 residues. Here the CDR3 reads CASSPGQGARAFF. The CDR3, as DNA: TGTGCCAGCAGTCCCGGACAGGGGGCGAGGGCTTTCTTT.

V gene TRBV25-1 combines with J gene TRBJ2-5, with D perhaps matching TRBD2 (5 bases). Germline CDR1 and CDR2: MGHDK and SYGVNS. Trimming stripped 8 bases from V and 5 bases from J, with 12 bases between. The CDR3 runs 12 residues. The CDR3 DNA follows: TGTGCCAGCCGGGGTCAAGTGGAGACCCAGTACTTC. Its protein is CASRGQVETQYF.

This chain connects TRBV6-5 to TRBJ2-7, with 8 bases identical to TRBD1. V was pared by 5 bases and J by 3 bases, with 9 bases of the junction left unmatched. Germline CDR1 reads MNHEY; CDR2 reads SVGAGI. This CDR3 has 15 amino acids. Here the CDR3 DNA reads TGTGCCAGCAGTACCTGGACAGGGATAAACTACGAGCAGTACTTC. Its translation: CASSTWTGINYEQYF.

CDR3 protein: CASSHGTSGRLETQYF. In nucleotides, the CDR3 is TGTGCCAGCAGCCACGGGACTAGCGGGAGGTTGGAGACCCAGTACTTC. The chain employs TRBV3-1 (or the pseudogene TRBV3-2) and TRBJ2-5; 15 bases map to TRBD2. CDR1 is LGHDT and CDR2 is YNNKEL in the germline V gene (reference sequence). The V gene end was trimmed by 3 bases and the J gene end by 5 bases; junction bases not matched to a gene: 4. This CDR3 is 16 amino acids long.

J is TRBJ1-6 and V is TRBV7-2; D possibly corresponds to TRBD1 (6 bases). The CDR3 totals 14 residues. Germline values: CDR1 SGHTA, CDR2 FQGNSA. V shed 7 bases and J shed 7 bases, with 14 bases lying between them. The CDR3 bases are TGTGCCAGCAACCAGGGACAAGTAAATTCACCCCTCCACTTT. Its translation: CASNQGQVNSPLHF. Full variable domain (rest looked up from reference TRBV7-2 and TRBJ1-6): GAGVSQSPSNKVTEKGKDVELRCDPISGHTALYWYRQSLGQGLEFLIYFQGNSAPDKSGLPSDRFSAERTGGSVSTLTIQRTQQEDSAVYLCASNQGQVNSPLHFGNGTRLTVT.

The rearrangement links TRBV19 to TRBJ2-1; 12 bases are shared with TRBD2. J gave up 1 base and V 1 base, and 5 bases lay outside the gene matches. Per germline, CDR1 LNHDA and CDR2 SQIVND (reference sequence). This CDR3 has 18 amino acids. The CDR3 sequence: CASSIALAGGPSYNEQFF. The CDR3 nucleotides are TGTGCCAGTAGTATAGCGCTAGCGGGAGGGCCGTCCTACAATGAGCAGTTCTTC.

This chain connects TRBV18 to TRBJ2-1; 8 bases align to TRBD2. The length of the CDR3 is 15 residues. J lost 7 bases, V lost 2 bases, and 7 bases had no gene match. CDR1 is KGHSH and CDR2 is LQKENI in the germline V gene. CDR3 DNA: TGTGCCAGCTCACCAACGGCGGGAGGAGGGAATGAGCAGTTCTTC. Translation gives CASSPTAGGGNEQFF. Supplemented by reference TRBV18 and TRBJ2-1, the full variable domain reads NAGVMQNPRHLVRRRGQEARLRCSPMKGHSHVYWYRQLPEEGLKFMVYLQKENIIDESGMPKERFSAEFPKEGPSILRIQQVVRGDSAAYFCASSPTAGGGNEQFFGPGTRLTVL.

The chain recombines TRBV6-1 with TRBJ1-4; TRBD1 is a possible D gene (5 bases). The CDR3 is 14 amino acids. The V end was cut by 3 bases, the J end by 3 bases, with 8 bases between. Germline loops: CDR1 MNHNS, CDR2 SASEGT. The CDR3 region has the DNA TGTGCCAGCAGTGACAGACAGCCTAATGAAAAACTGTTTTTT. Protein product: CASSDRQPNEKLFF.

This chain connects TRBV27 to TRBJ2-7; possibly TRBD1 for D (5 bases). From germline, CDR1 is MNHEY and CDR2 SMNVEV (reference sequence). The CDR3 contains 15 residues. V shed 3 bases and J shed 1 base, with 13 bases lying between them. The CDR3 DNA follows: TGTGCCAGCAGTTTCGGGCAGGGTATTTCCTACGAGCAGTACTTC. Encoded protein: CASSFGQGISYEQYF.

The V call is TRBV23-1, the J call TRBJ2-7; D tentatively reads TRBD1 or TRBD2 (6 bases each). TRBV23-1 is identified as an open reading frame with a role that is uncertain. V was cut by 0 bases and J by 13 bases, with 10 bases left in between. CDR3 length: 11 residues. The CDR3 protein is CASSQSRGAYF. In DNA form, the CDR3 reads TGCGCCAGCAGTCAATCAAGGGGGGCCTACTTC.

The chain combines TRBV19 with TRBJ2-5; 14 positions match TRBD2. With 8 bases clipped from V and 4 bases from J, the junction kept 9 bases outside the gene matches. This CDR3 is built from 16 residues. Germline values: CDR1 LNHDA, CDR2 SQIVND (reference sequence). CDR3 DNA: TGTGCCAGTGGTGGGACTAGCGGGAGAGGGCGAGAGACCCAGTACTTC. This gives the protein CASGGTSGRGRETQYF.

This clone occurred once. The V and J genes are TRBV7-2 and TRBJ2-4, with D possibly TRBD2 on 5 matching bases. The germline CDR1 and CDR2 sequences are SGHTA and FQGNSA. With 1 base removed from V and 4 bases from J, the gap between germline ends came to 11 bases. This CDR3 region has 15 residues. CDR3 loop: CASSLEGSGKNIQYF. CDR3 nucleotides: TGTGCCAGCAGCTTAGAGGGATCGGGGAAAAACATTCAGTACTTC.

The gene calls are TRBV14 and TRBJ2-1; possibly TRBD1 for D (5 bases). CDR3 length: 15 amino acids. V lost 0 bases and J lost 6, with 12 bases in between. Germline CDR1 reads SGHDN; CDR2 reads FVKESK. The CDR3 DNA is TGTGCCAGCAGCCAAGAATCTGGGGCGCTCAATGAGCAGTTCTTC. It encodes CASSQESGALNEQFF.